This TCR beta chain was obtained from a study of CD8 T cells in ankylosing spondylitis. Study-wide results and limits: What appeared characteristic of ankylosing spondylitis blood was a TCR beta motif of fewer than ten highly homologous variants. A number of the motif variants had already been described in reactive arthritis synovial fluid and blood. Disease-linked clones had a CD8+ phenotype and relatively low frequency in peripheral blood. Disease-linked clones were reportedly significantly enriched in matched ankylosing spondylitis synovial fluid.

This clonotype was seen ten or more times. Its antigen is still unknown. Using quantitative 5'-RACE with molecular barcodes, the authors made TCR beta libraries. Using its own MiXCR run on the 5' RACE reads, TCRdb lists one record per CDR3 protein. The profile covers roughly 470,000 distinct CDR3 sequences, with 26% appearing a single time and roughly 0.9% taken by the ten largest. Sequencing input: blood, either unsorted or a sorted T cell fraction (not recorded which). The clonotype comes from a male donor with ankylosing spondylitis.

This chain's CDR3 is CSASPNSGANVLTF. DNA of the CDR3: TGCAGTGCTAGTCCAAACTCTGGGGCCAACGTCCTGACTTTC. The chain links TRBV20-1 to TRBJ2-6; D unclear. CDR3 length: 14 residues. V was clipped by 3 bases and J by 0 bases, with 6 bases between them. CDR1 and CDR2 from the germline V gene are DFQATT and SNEGSKA (reference sequence).